A single sample is the source of the 23 T cell receptor beta chains below, sequenced in a study of control samples from healthy donors and cancer patients. The protocol was immunoSEQ multiplex PCR, while the TCRdb copy is restricted to in-frame clones and leaves out a portion. The table includes fewer than 110,000 clones, about 89% detected once. The sample comprised blood. Every receptor here comes from a man aged 25-45 years in good health.

The J gene is TRBJ2-3, the V gene TRBV19, with TRBD2 identical over 8 bases. The CDR3 runs 15 residues. The V gene's germline CDR1 is LNHDA and CDR2 SQIVND (reference sequence). Trimming cost V 2 bases and J 4 bases; bases outside gene matches: 5. Written as DNA, the CDR3 is TGTGCCAGTAGTATATATACTAGCGGAGCAGATACGCAGTATTTT. As protein: CASSIYTSGADTQYF. The variable domain in full, completed from reference TRBV19 and TRBJ2-3, reads DGGITQSPKYLFRKEGQNVTLSCEQNLNHDAMYWYRQDPGQGLRLIYYSQIVNDFQKGDIAEGYSVSREKKESFPLTVTSAQKNPTAFYLCASSIYTSGADTQYFGPGTRLTVL.

This rearrangement joins TRBV5-6 to TRBJ1-1; D might be TRBD1 (6 bases). Germline values: CDR1 SGHDT, CDR2 YYEEEE. V was trimmed by 5 bases and J by 6 bases, leaving 11 bases between them. CDR3 length equals 12 residues. CDR3 loop: CASSRGHAEAFF. The CDR3 DNA reads as TGTGCCAGCAGTCGGGGACATGCTGAAGCTTTCTTT.

This clone is a singleton in its sample. The V and J genes are TRBV2 and TRBJ1-2; D gene ambiguous. CDR1 and CDR2 from the germline V gene are SNHLY and FYNNEI. V lost 1 base, J lost 9 bases, and 15 bases lay in between. CDR3 length equals 14 residues. Written as DNA, the CDR3 is TGTGCCAGCAGTGAAGGCGGCCGAAGGGAAAGCTACACCTTC. It specifies CASSEGGRRESYTF.

This clone was recorded only once. This chain links TRBV7-9 with TRBJ2-3, with D unclear. Germline loops: CDR1 SEHNR, CDR2 FQNEAQ (reference sequence). V was pared by 6 bases and J by 4 bases, with 17 bases between. The CDR3 extends over 15 amino acids. CDR3 region: CASRSSGGSADTQYF. CDR3 sequence (DNA): TGTGCCAGCAGGTCATCGGGTGGATCTGCAGATACGCAGTATTTT. Full variable domain (outside the CDR3, taken from reference TRBV7-9 and TRBJ2-3): DTGVSQNPRHKITKRGQNVTFRCDPISEHNRLYWYRQTLGQGPEFLTYFQNEAQLEKSRLLSDRFSAERPKGSFSTLEIQRTEQGDSAMYLCASRSSGGSADTQYFGPGTRLTVL.

V is TRBV5-1 and J is TRBJ2-5; 7 positions match TRBD1. CDR3 length: 16 amino acids. Germline V gene lookup returns CDR1 SGHRS and CDR2 YFSETQ. V lost 0 bases and J lost 5; bases outside the gene matches: 10. The CDR3 DNA reads TGCGCCAGCAGCTTGGAGGGGGCACGGCCGGGGGAGACCCAGTACTTC. As protein: CASSLEGARPGETQYF. Based on the CDR3 plus reference TRBV5-1 and TRBJ2-5, the full variable domain is KAGVTQTPRYLIKTRGQQVTLSCSPISGHRSVSWYQQTPGQGLQFLFEYFSETQRNKGNFPGRFSGRQFSNSRSEMNVSTLELGDSALYLCASSLEGARPGETQYFGPGTRLLVL.

The V gene is TRBV19, the J gene TRBJ2-1; 9 bases are shared with TRBD1. V was clipped by 4 bases and J by 4 bases; unmatched bases: 8. Germline-derived CDR1 and CDR2 are LNHDA and SQIVND (reference sequence). The CDR3 covers 16 residues. CDR3 sequence: CASSTRGTGFYNEQFF. CDR3 coding DNA: TGTGCCAGTAGTACAAGGGGGACAGGGTTTTACAATGAGCAGTTCTTC.

This clone has more than one count but fewer than ten. The V and J genes are TRBV4-1 and TRBJ1-3; D gene unclear. The CDR3 consists of 15 residues. CDR1 MGHRA and CDR2 YSYEKL come from the germline V gene. V lost 4 bases and J lost 0, with 10 bases in between. This CDR3 reads CASSLKDFSGNTIYF. The DNA for the CDR3 is TGCGCCAGCAGCCTCAAAGATTTCTCTGGAAACACCATATATTTT.

The sample holds one count of this clone. The chain is built from TRBV7-9 and TRBJ1-5, with D possibly matching TRBD1 (6 bases). Germline CDR1 SEHNR, CDR2 FQNEAQ (reference sequence). Trimming removed 1 base at V and 3 bases at J, with 10 bases between. This CDR3 region has 15 residues. The CDR3 DNA follows: TGTGCCAGCAGCTTAGACAGGGCCCCCAATCAGCCCCAGCATTTT. This sequence encodes CASSLDRAPNQPQHF.

This chain connects TRBV11-2 to TRBJ2-2; 8 nucleotides agree with TRBD2. V lost 0 bases and J lost 4; bases outside the gene matches: 4. The germline gives CDR1 SGHAT, CDR2 FQNNGV. The CDR3 is 16 amino acids. CDR3 nucleotide sequence: TGTGCCAGCAGCTTAGAAGCGGGAGTCAGCACCGGGGAGCTGTTTTTT. Its protein product is CASSLEAGVSTGELFF.

V usage is TRBV4-1 and J usage is TRBJ2-3; the D gene is possibly TRBD1 (6 bases). V was cut by 1 base and J by 2 bases, with 13 bases left in between. The germline CDR1 and CDR2 sequences are MGHRA and YSYEKL. The CDR3 is 16 residues long. The CDR3 DNA reads as TGCGCCAGCAGCCAAGGACTACAGGGACCCACAGATACGCAGTATTTT. It codes for CASSQGLQGPTDTQYF.

This chain joins TRBV24-1 and TRBJ2-2; no clear D. The CDR3 covers 12 residues. V was cut by 9 bases and J by 9 bases, with 13 bases left in between. Germline V gene sequence: CDR1 KGHDR, CDR2 SFDVKD. The DNA for the CDR3 is TGTGCCACCGAAGACTCCCTCCGGGAGCTGTTTTTT. It specifies CATEDSLRELFF.

V and J are TRBV2 and TRBJ1-3, with D unclear. Trimming pared 5 bases from V and 0 bases from J, leaving 17 bases between. Per the germline V gene, CDR1 is SNHLY and CDR2 is FYNNEI. The CDR3 covers 17 residues. CDR3 nucleotide sequence: TGTGCCAGCAGTTTTGAGGTTAGGCGTCTCTCTGGAAACACCATATATTTT. Translating it yields CASSFEVRRLSGNTIYF. Together with reference TRBV2 and TRBJ1-3, the CDR3 gives the full variable domain: EPEVTQTPSHQVTQMGQEVILRCVPISNHLYFYWYRQILGQKVEFLVSFYNNEISEKSEIFDDQFSVERPDGSNFTLKIRSTKLEDSAMYFCASSFEVRRLSGNTIYFGEGSWLTVV.

The chain combines TRBV10-3 with TRBJ2-5, with 15 bases lining up with TRBD2. Trimming took 3 bases from V and 4 from J; bases not matched to a gene: 15. Per the germline V gene, CDR1 is ENHRY and CDR2 is SYGVKD. The CDR3 is 20 amino acids. The CDR3 coding sequence is TGTGCCATCAGTGACCCCCCCGGACTAGCGGGAGGGCCAGCCCCAGAGACCCAGTACTTC. Translating it yields CAISDPPGLAGGPAPETQYF.

This chain connects TRBV3-1 (or the pseudogene TRBV3-2) to TRBJ1-2; a weak D match, TRBD1 (5 bases). Trimming took off 4 bases at V and 0 bases at J, with 9 bases between the two ends. The CDR3 loop spans 14 amino acids. The germline gives CDR1 LGHDT, CDR2 YNNKEL (reference sequence). The CDR3 here is CASSPSRANYGYTF. In DNA form, the CDR3 reads TGTGCCAGCAGCCCGTCCAGGGCTAACTATGGCTACACCTTC.

The chain has TRBV25-1 and TRBJ1-5; a possible D gene is TRBD1 (5 bases). This CDR3 spans 15 amino acids. V lost 6 bases, J lost 1 base, and 13 bases lay in between. CDR1 is MGHDK and CDR2 is SYGVNS in the germline V gene. The CDR3 sequence: CASRGGGSSNQPQHF. CDR3 in DNA: TGTGCCAGCAGGGGCGGGGGGTCGAGCAATCAGCCCCAGCATTTT. Together with reference TRBV25-1 and TRBJ1-5, the CDR3 gives the full variable domain: EADIYQTPRYLVIGTGKKITLECSQTMGHDKMYWYQQDPGMELHLIHYSYGVNSTEKGDLSSESTVSRIRTEHFPLTLESARPSHTSQYLCASRGGGSSNQPQHFGDGTRLSIL.

The chain combines TRBV2 with TRBJ2-3, with 11 nucleotides matching TRBD2. V was pared by 3 bases and J by 2 bases, with 4 bases of the junction left unmatched. This CDR3 contains 16 residues. Germline V gene data show CDR1 as SNHLY and CDR2 as FYNNEI. Here the CDR3 reads CASSDGTSGNTDTQYF. In DNA, the CDR3 is TGTGCCAGCAGTGACGGGACTAGCGGAAACACAGATACGCAGTATTTT. Looking up the rest from reference TRBV2 and TRBJ2-3 gives the full variable domain: EPEVTQTPSHQVTQMGQEVILRCVPISNHLYFYWYRQILGQKVEFLVSFYNNEISEKSEIFDDQFSVERPDGSNFTLKIRSTKLEDSAMYFCASSDGTSGNTDTQYFGPGTRLTVL.

The chain links TRBV7-2 to TRBJ1-4; D remains unclear. The CDR3 runs 14 residues. Trimming took 5 bases from V and 5 from J, leaving 12 bases between them. Germline CDR1 SGHTA, CDR2 FQGNSA. CDR3 coding DNA: TGTGCCAGCAGCATAAAACGGGCGAATGAAAAACTGTTTTTT. Translated: CASSIKRANEKLFF.

This clone was recorded a few times. The J gene is TRBJ1-4, the V gene TRBV12-3 or TRBV12-4; D uncertain. CDR3 size: 11 residues. Deletions cut 6 bases from V and 7 bases from J, with 6 bases between. The CDR3 sequence is CASRRREKLFF. The CDR3, as DNA: TGTGCCAGCAGACGACGTGAAAAACTGTTTTTT.

V and J are TRBV30 and TRBJ2-2; the D is unclear. Germline loops: CDR1 GTSNPN, CDR2 SVGIG (reference sequence). There are 15 residues in the CDR3. V lost 3 bases and J lost 2, with 13 bases in between. The CDR3 loop reads CAWRKFDTNTGELFF. The CDR3 DNA reads TGTGCCTGGAGAAAGTTCGACACAAACACCGGGGAGCTGTTTTTT.

This chain joins TRBV2 and TRBJ2-5, with 8 bases aligning to TRBD1. This CDR3 is built from 12 residues. Germline V gives CDR1 SNHLY, CDR2 FYNNEI. The V and J ends lost 7 bases and 6 bases, in that order; junction bases with no gene match: 4. CDR3 sequence: CASMDRVQTQYF. The CDR3 region has the DNA TGTGCCAGCATGGACAGGGTACAGACCCAGTACTTC.

This clone has only one observation. V gene TRBV4-1 combines with J gene TRBJ2-5, with 7 bases lining up with TRBD2. The CDR3 is made up of 19 amino acids. Germline CDR1 MGHRA, CDR2 YSYEKL. Unmatched junction bases numbered 17, after V lost 2 bases and J lost 2 bases. In DNA form, the CDR3 reads TGCGCCAGCAGCCAAATCGGTGGCCTGCAGCGGGGTAGACAAGAGACCCAGTACTTC. Translation gives CASSQIGGLQRGRQETQYF.

This clone showed up just a few times. CDR3 sequence reads: CASRETGETDTQYF. Here the CDR3 DNA reads TGTGCCAGCAGGGAAACAGGGGAAACAGATACGCAGTATTTT. The chain uses TRBV6-4 and TRBJ2-3; 7 positions agree with TRBD1. Per germline, CDR1 MRHNA and CDR2 SNTAGT. CDR3 length equals 14 residues. Trimming removed 6 bases from V and 3 bases from J; junction bases left unmatched: 6.

This clone has just one count. The chain carries TRBV11-2 and TRBJ2-1; D unresolved. Germline V gene data show CDR1 as SGHAT and CDR2 as FQNNGV. The germline V and J ends were trimmed by 3 bases and 6 bases, with 9 bases remaining between them. The CDR3 runs to 13 residues. CDR3 nucleotide sequence: TGTGCCAGCAGCTTTGGGCTGTCCAATGAGCAGTTCTTC. Translation: CASSFGLSNEQFF.